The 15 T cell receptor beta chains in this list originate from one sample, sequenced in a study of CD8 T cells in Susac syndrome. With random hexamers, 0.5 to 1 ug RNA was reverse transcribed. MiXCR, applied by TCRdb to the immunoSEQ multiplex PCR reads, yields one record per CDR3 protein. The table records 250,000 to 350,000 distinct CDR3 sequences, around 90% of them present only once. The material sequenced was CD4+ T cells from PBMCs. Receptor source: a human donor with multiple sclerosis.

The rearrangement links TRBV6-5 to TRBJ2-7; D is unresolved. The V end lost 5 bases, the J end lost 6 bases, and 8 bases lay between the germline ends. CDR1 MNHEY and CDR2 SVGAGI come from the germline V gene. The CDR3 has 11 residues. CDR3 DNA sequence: TGTGCCAGCAGTGGTCCCAGCGAGCAGTACTTC. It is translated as CASSGPSEQYF.

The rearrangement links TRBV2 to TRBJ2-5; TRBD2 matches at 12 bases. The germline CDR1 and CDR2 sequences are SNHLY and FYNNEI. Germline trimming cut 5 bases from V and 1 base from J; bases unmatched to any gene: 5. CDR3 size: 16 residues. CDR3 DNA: TGTGCCAGCAGTTTAGGACTAGCGGGGCCCCAAGAGACCCAGTACTTC. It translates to CASSLGLAGPQETQYF.

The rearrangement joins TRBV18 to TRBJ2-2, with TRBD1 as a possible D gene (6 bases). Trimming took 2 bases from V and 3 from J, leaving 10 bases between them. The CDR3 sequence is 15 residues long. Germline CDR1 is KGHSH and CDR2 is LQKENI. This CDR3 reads CASSPASGDTGELFF. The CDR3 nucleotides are TGTGCCAGCTCACCAGCTTCAGGGGACACCGGGGAGCTGTTTTTT.

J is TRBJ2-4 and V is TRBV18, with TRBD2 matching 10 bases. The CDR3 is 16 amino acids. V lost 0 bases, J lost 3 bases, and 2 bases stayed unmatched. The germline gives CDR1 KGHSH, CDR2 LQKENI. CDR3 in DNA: TGTGCCAGCTCACCACCGCTAGCGGGAGTCAAAAACATTCAGTACTTC. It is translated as CASSPPLAGVKNIQYF. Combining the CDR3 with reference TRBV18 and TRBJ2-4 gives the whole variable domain NAGVMQNPRHLVRRRGQEARLRCSPMKGHSHVYWYRQLPEEGLKFMVYLQKENIIDESGMPKERFSAEFPKEGPSILRIQQVVRGDSAAYFCASSPPLAGVKNIQYFGAGTRLSVL.

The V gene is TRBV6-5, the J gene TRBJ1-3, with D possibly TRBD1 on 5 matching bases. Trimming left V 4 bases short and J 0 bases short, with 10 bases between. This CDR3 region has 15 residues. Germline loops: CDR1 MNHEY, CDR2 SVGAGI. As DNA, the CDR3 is TGTGCCAGCAGTTCGACAGCCGACTCTGGAAACACCATATATTTT. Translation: CASSSTADSGNTIYF.

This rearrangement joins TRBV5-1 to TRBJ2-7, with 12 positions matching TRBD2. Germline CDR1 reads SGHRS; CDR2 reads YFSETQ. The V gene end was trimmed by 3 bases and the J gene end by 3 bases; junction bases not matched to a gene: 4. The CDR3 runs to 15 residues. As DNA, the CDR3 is TGCGCCAGCAGCTGGACTAGCGGGACCATCTACGAGCAGTACTTC. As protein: CASSWTSGTIYEQYF.

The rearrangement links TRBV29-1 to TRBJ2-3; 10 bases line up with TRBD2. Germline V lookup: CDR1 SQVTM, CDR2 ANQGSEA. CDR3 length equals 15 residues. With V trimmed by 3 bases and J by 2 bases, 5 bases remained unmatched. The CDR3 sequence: CSVEGGLADTDTQYF. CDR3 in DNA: TGCAGCGTTGAGGGTGGACTAGCGGACACAGATACGCAGTATTTT.

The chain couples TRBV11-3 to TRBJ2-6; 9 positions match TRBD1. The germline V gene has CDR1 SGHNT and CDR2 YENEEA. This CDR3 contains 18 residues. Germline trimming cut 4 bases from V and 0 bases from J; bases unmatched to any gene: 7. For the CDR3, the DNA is TGTGCCAGCAGCTCAGTGGGACAGGGATACTCTGGGGCCAACGTCCTGACTTTC. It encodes CASSSVGQGYSGANVLTF. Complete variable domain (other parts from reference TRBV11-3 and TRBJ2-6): EAGVVQSPRYKIIEKKQPVAFWCNPISGHNTLYWYLQNLGQGPELLIRYENEEAVDDSQLPKDRFSAERLKGVDSTLKIQPAELGDSAVYLCASSSVGQGYSGANVLTFGAGSRLTVL.

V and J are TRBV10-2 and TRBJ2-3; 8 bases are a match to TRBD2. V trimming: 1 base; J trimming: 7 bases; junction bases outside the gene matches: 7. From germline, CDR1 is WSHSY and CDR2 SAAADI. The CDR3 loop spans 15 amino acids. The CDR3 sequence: CASSEWAGGANTQYF. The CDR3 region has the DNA TGCGCCAGCAGTGAGTGGGCGGGGGGAGCGAATACGCAGTATTTT.

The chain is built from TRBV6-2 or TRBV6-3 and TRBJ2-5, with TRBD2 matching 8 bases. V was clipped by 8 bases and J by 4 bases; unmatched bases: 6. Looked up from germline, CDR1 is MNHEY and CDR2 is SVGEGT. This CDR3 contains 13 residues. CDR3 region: CASQRLAGETQYF. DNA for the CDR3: TGTGCCAGCCAAAGGCTAGCGGGAGAGACCCAGTACTTC.

CDR3 region: CSARDPKTRGPQHF. DNA for the CDR3: TGCAGTGCTAGAGATCCGAAAACGCGTGGGCCCCAGCATTTT. The rearrangement links TRBV20-1 to TRBJ1-5; D is unresolved. The CDR3 is 14 amino acids. The V end was cut by 0 bases, the J end by 9 bases, with 15 bases between. CDR1 is DFQATT, CDR2 SNEGSKA, per germline (reference sequence).

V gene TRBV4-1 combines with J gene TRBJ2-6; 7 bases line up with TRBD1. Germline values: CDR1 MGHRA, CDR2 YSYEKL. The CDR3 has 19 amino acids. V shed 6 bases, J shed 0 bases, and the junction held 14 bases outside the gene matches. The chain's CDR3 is CASRPRIRDSFSGANVLTF. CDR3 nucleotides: TGCGCCAGCAGACCAAGAATACGGGACAGCTTCTCTGGGGCCAACGTCCTGACTTTC.

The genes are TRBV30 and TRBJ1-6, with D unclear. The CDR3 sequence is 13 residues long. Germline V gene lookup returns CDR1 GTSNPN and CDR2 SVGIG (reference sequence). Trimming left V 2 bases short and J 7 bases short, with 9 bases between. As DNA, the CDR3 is TGTGCCTGGAGTCCCGGAGAAAATTCACCCCTCCACTTT. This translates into CAWSPGENSPLHF.

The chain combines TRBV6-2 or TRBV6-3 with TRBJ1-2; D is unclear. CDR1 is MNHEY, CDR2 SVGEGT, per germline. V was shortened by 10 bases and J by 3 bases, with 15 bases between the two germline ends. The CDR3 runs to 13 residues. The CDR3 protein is CATAPVSYYGYTF. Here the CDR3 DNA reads TGTGCCACCGCGCCGGTCAGCTACTATGGCTACACCTTC.

The CDR3 sequence is CASGGGVGREKLFF. The CDR3 bases are TGTGCCAGCGGGGGGGGAGTCGGGCGTGAAAAACTGTTTTTT. The chain employs TRBV25-1 and TRBJ1-4, with a tentative D call TRBD1 (5 bases). Germline assignment: CDR1 MGHDK and CDR2 SYGVNS. This CDR3 has 14 amino acids. Trimming cost V 8 bases and J 7 bases, with 17 bases left between them.